This TCR beta chain emerged from a study of identifying expanded T cells in peripheral blood. The CDR3 extends over 17 amino acids. The ends lost 6 bases at V and 5 bases at J; junction bases unmatched: 16. Germline CDR1 is ENHRY and CDR2 is SYGVKD. The method was immunoSEQ multiplex PCR; TCRdb's version includes in-frame clones alone and lacks a portion of them. The sample holds 50,000 to 70,000 clones, around 87% seen once. No infections or other immune events were documented during collection. Study-wide findings and caveats: Clone count variance between roughly 2-week samples rose with total template count. Roughly 1.1 clones differed between technical replicates, versus around 15 and 19 over time.

Comments on this clone: Its matching antigen is unknown.

This TCR derives from a person between 18 and 69 years old in good health. Sequenced input: blood. The chain joins TRBV10-3 to TRBJ2-1, with TRBD2 identical over 7 bases. CDR3 nucleotides: TGTGCCATCAGAGCCACTAATCTGGCGGGAGTGAACAATGAGCAGTTCTTC. Translating gives CAIRATNLAGVNNEQFF.